These T cell receptor beta chains were read from a single sample in a study of human T cells and chemical hapten exposure. A single record per CDR3 protein comes from TCRdb applying MiXCR to the RACE reads. In the table there are 190,000 or so distinct CDR3 sequences, nearly 30% of which are singletons. The source was whole blood, collected in connection with sensitization to the hapten diphenylcyclopropenone (DPC). The source is a woman under 40 with alopecia areata. Some clones in this sample may be carry-over from other donors' samples. Each CDR3 is given with its conserved first and last residue. Each record gives: V gene, D gene, clone size, J gene, CDR3 protein, CDR3 DNA. A D gene is named only where the DNA matches it firmly. Clone size, where shown, is once, few, many, or a class for clones that have expanded.

v_call: TRBV18
d_call: .
clone_size: .
j_call: TRBJ2-7
cdr3_aa: CASSGRAYEQYF
cdr3_nt: TGTGCCAGCTCCGGAAGGGCCTACGAGCAGTACTTC

v_call: TRBV18
d_call: .
clone_size: .
j_call: TRBJ2-1
cdr3_aa: CASSQGRLNNEQFF
cdr3_nt: TGTGCCAGCTCACAGGGACGGTTAAACAATGAGCAGTTCTTC

v_call: TRBV11-2
d_call: .
clone_size: .
j_call: TRBJ2-3
cdr3_aa: CVSSLGTATDTQYF
cdr3_nt: TGTGTCAGCAGCCTGGGGACGGCCACAGATACGCAGTATTTT

v_call: TRBV4-1
d_call: .
clone_size: once
j_call: TRBJ2-3
cdr3_aa: CASSQDHLRFDTQYF
cdr3_nt: TGCGCCAGCAGCCAAGATCATTTGCGGTTCGATACGCAGTATTTT

v_call: TRBV21-1
d_call: .
clone_size: .
j_call: TRBJ1-6
cdr3_aa: CASSKAAKPYSPLHF
cdr3_nt: TGTGCCAGCAGCAAAGCTGCGAAGCCTTACTCACCCCTCCACTTT

v_call: TRBV2
d_call: .
clone_size: few
j_call: TRBJ1-2
cdr3_aa: CASRPGTSEYGYTF
cdr3_nt: TGTGCCAGCAGACCTGGGACGTCGGAATATGGCTACACCTTC

v_call: TRBV28
d_call: .
clone_size: .
j_call: TRBJ2-5
cdr3_aa: CASSTLALETQYF
cdr3_nt: TGTGCCAGCAGCACCCTAGCGCTGGAGACCCAGTACTTC

v_call: TRBV28
d_call: TRBD2
clone_size: few
j_call: TRBJ2-1
cdr3_aa: CASSFGTSGRLGEQFF
cdr3_nt: TGTGCCAGCAGTTTTGGGACTAGCGGGAGATTAGGTGAGCAGTTCTTC

v_call: TRBV4-3
d_call: .
clone_size: .
j_call: TRBJ2-7
cdr3_aa: CASSLGPNRASEQYF
cdr3_nt: TGCGCCAGCAGCCTCGGGCCTAATCGGGCCTCCGAGCAGTACTTC

v_call: TRBV2
d_call: TRBD1
clone_size: few
j_call: TRBJ2-6
cdr3_aa: CASISDRGLDVLTF
cdr3_nt: TGTGCCAGCATATCGGACAGGGGGCTGGACGTCCTGACTTTC

v_call: TRBV7-2
d_call: .
clone_size: .
j_call: TRBJ2-7
cdr3_aa: CASSLDTVEQYF
cdr3_nt: TGTGCCAGCAGCTTAGACACCGTGGAGCAGTACTTC

v_call: TRBV10-3
d_call: .
clone_size: .
j_call: TRBJ2-5
cdr3_aa: CASRAGEETQYF
cdr3_nt: TGTGCCAGTAGGGCCGGGGAAGAGACCCAGTACTTC

v_call: TRBV19
d_call: .
clone_size: .
j_call: TRBJ2-5
cdr3_aa: CASSILGAQETQYF
cdr3_nt: TGTGCCAGTAGTATATTAGGGGCGCAAGAGACCCAGTACTTC

v_call: TRBV28
d_call: .
clone_size: few
j_call: TRBJ2-1
cdr3_aa: CASSLSLPGTEQFF
cdr3_nt: TGTGCCAGCAGTTTAAGTCTTCCGGGGACTGAGCAGTTCTTC

v_call: TRBV28
d_call: .
clone_size: .
j_call: TRBJ2-7
cdr3_aa: CASSSPGGQGSSYEQYF
cdr3_nt: TGTGCCAGCAGTTCCCCCGGGGGGCAGGGCAGCTCCTACGAGCAGTACTTC

v_call: TRBV3-1
d_call: TRBD2
clone_size: few
j_call: TRBJ2-1
cdr3_aa: CASSQGVAGGPQNEQFF
cdr3_nt: TGTGCCAGCAGCCAAGGAGTAGCGGGAGGGCCTCAAAATGAGCAGTTCTTC

v_call: TRBV28
d_call: TRBD1
clone_size: .
j_call: TRBJ2-5
cdr3_aa: CASDQPGQAHQETQYF
cdr3_nt: TGTGCCAGCGACCAGCCCGGACAGGCTCACCAAGAGACCCAGTACTTC

v_call: TRBV2
d_call: TRBD2
clone_size: few
j_call: TRBJ2-2
cdr3_aa: CASRERGVNTGELFF
cdr3_nt: TGTGCCAGCAGGGAGCGGGGGGTGAACACCGGGGAGCTGTTTTTT

v_call: TRBV12-3/TRBV12-4
d_call: .
clone_size: .
j_call: TRBJ1-5
cdr3_aa: CASSPRVGSNQPQHF
cdr3_nt: TGTGCCAGCAGCCCCAGGGTAGGTAGCAATCAGCCCCAGCATTTT

v_call: TRBV18
d_call: .
clone_size: .
j_call: TRBJ2-1
cdr3_aa: CASSDGGGPDRFF
cdr3_nt: TGTGCCAGCTCAGATGGCGGGGGACCGGACAGGTTCTTC

v_call: TRBV4-1
d_call: TRBD1
clone_size: .
j_call: TRBJ2-7
cdr3_aa: CASSQAGQVYEQYF
cdr3_nt: TGCGCCAGCAGCCAGGCGGGACAGGTCTACGAGCAGTACTTC

v_call: TRBV3-1
d_call: .
clone_size: few
j_call: TRBJ2-3
cdr3_aa: CASSLENTQYF
cdr3_nt: TGTGCCAGCAGCCTAGAGAATACGCAGTATTTT

v_call: TRBV9
d_call: .
clone_size: .
j_call: TRBJ1-6
cdr3_aa: CASSARQALIGSYNSPLHF
cdr3_nt: TGTGCCAGCAGCGCAAGACAGGCCTTAATAGGCTCCTATAATTCACCCCTCCACTTT

v_call: TRBV21-1
d_call: .
clone_size: .
j_call: TRBJ2-5
cdr3_aa: CASSKAETQETQYF
cdr3_nt: TGTGCCAGCAGCAAAGCAGAGACGCAAGAGACCCAGTACTTC

v_call: TRBV15
d_call: .
clone_size: .
j_call: TRBJ1-1
cdr3_aa: CATSRDQGNTEAFF
cdr3_nt: TGTGCCACCAGCAGAGATCAGGGGAACACTGAAGCTTTCTTT